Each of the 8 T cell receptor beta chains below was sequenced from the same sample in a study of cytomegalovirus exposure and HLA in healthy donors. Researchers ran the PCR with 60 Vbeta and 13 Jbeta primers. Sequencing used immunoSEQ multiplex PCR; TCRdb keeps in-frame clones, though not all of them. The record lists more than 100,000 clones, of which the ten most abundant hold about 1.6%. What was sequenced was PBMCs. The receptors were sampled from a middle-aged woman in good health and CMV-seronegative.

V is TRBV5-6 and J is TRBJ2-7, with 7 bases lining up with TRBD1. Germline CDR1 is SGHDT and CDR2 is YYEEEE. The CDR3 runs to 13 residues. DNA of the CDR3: TGTGCCAGCAGCTTCGCGGACAGGTACTCCTTGGACGTC. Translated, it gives CASSFADRYSLDV.

As DNA, the CDR3 is TGCGCCAGCAGCTTTATAAGGGGTGGGCAGTATTTT. It is translated as CASSFIRGGQYF. The gene calls are TRBV5-1 and TRBJ2-3; the D gene is possibly TRBD1 (5 bases). Germline V CDR1 and CDR2: SGHRS, YFSETQ. The CDR3 has 12 residues. The V and J ends lost 2 bases and 11 bases respectively, with 12 bases between them.

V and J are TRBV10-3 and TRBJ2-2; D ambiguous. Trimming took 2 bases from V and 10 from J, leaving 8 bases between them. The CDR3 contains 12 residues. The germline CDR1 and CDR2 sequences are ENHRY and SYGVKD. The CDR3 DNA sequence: TGTGCCATCAGTGAGAGACTCCAGGAGCTGTTTTTT. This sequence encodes CAISERLQELFF.

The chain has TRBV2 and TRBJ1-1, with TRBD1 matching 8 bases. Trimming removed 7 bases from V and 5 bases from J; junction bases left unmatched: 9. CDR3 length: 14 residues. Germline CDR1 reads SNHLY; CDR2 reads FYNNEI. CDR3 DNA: TGTGCCAGCACCGCGCAGGGGGCGGTGACTGAAGCTTTCTTT. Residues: CASTAQGAVTEAFF.

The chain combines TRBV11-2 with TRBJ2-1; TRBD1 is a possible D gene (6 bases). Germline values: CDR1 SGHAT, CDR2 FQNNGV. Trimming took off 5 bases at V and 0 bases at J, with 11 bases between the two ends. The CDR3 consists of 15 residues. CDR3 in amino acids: CASSQDRFSYNEQFF. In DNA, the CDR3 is TGTGCCAGCAGCCAAGACAGGTTCTCCTACAATGAGCAGTTCTTC.

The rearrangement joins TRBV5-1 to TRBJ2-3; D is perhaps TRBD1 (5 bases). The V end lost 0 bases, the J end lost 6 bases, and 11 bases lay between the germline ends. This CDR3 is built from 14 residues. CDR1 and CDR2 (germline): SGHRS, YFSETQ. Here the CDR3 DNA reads TGCGCCAGCAGCTTGGATCCAGGGTTGGATACGCAGTATTTT. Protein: CASSLDPGLDTQYF. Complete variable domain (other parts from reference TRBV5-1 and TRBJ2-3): KAGVTQTPRYLIKTRGQQVTLSCSPISGHRSVSWYQQTPGQGLQFLFEYFSETQRNKGNFPGRFSGRQFSNSRSEMNVSTLELGDSALYLCASSLDPGLDTQYFGPGTRLTVL.

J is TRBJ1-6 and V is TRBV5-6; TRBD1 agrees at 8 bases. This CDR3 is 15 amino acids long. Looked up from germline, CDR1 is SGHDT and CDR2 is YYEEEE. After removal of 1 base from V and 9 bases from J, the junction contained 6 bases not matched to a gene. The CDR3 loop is CASSLPGQETSPLHF. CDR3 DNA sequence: TGTGCCAGCAGCTTGCCGGGACAGGAAACTTCACCCCTCCACTTT.

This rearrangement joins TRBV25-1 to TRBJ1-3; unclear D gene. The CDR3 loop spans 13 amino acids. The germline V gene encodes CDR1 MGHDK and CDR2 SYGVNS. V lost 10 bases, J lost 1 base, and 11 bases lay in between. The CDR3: CATRRESGNTIYF. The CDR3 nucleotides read TGTGCCACCAGAAGGGAGTCTGGAAACACCATATATTTT.